Shown below are 5 T cell receptor beta chains from a single sample sequenced in a study of liver allograft versus peripheral blood T cells. At the level of the study: Comparing T cell receptor repertoires in transplanted livers with those in recipients' peripheral blood was part of the design.

TCRdb redid the calling of the reads with MiXCR, one entry per CDR3 protein. Of roughly 2,500 distinct CDR3 sequences detected, 15% appear once; the ten largest clones hold around 28%. The receptor set was obtained from a human patient who had a liver transplant. Part of the T cells may come from the graft donor.

The J gene is TRBJ1-1, the V gene TRBV9, with a possible D match to TRBD1 (6 bases). Germline values: CDR1 SGDLS, CDR2 YYNGEE. The CDR3 totals 20 residues. V was shortened by 1 base and J by 2 bases, with 27 bases between the two germline ends. The CDR3 DNA reads as TGTGCCAGCAGCGTATCACGTCAATCTACTCCGGGACACCTAAACACTGAAGCTTTCTTT. Residues: CASSVSRQSTPGHLNTEAFF.

Sample share makes this clonotype medium-sized (0.01 to 0.1%). This chain uses TRBV6-2 or TRBV6-3 with TRBJ2-7; TRBD1 might be the D (5 bases). Germline CDR1 and CDR2: MNHEY and SVGEGT. The V end was cut by 6 bases, the J end by 2 bases, with 11 bases between. The CDR3 is made up of 13 amino acids. The DNA for the CDR3 is TGTGCCAGCAGGAGTGGACAAACCTACGAGCAGTACTTC. Translation: CASRSGQTYEQYF.

This clonotype is medium-sized. The chain has TRBV13 and TRBJ1-5, with TRBD1 identical over 9 bases. Per germline, CDR1 PRHDT and CDR2 FYEKMQ (reference sequence). The CDR3 covers 14 residues. The V and J ends lost 4 bases and 4 bases, in that order; junction bases with no gene match: 2. For the CDR3, the DNA is TGTGCCAGCAGCTCCGGGACAGGGAATCAGCCCCAGCATTTT. Translation: CASSSGTGNQPQHF.

This clonotype appeared a few times. The chain employs TRBV11-2 and TRBJ2-2; D unclear. Trimming pared 1 base from V and 1 base from J, leaving 4 bases between. The germline gives CDR1 SGHAT, CDR2 FQNNGV. This CDR3 comprises 14 residues. CDR3 sequence: CASSLVGNTGELFF. CDR3 nucleotide sequence: TGTGCCAGCAGCTTAGTGGGGAACACCGGGGAGCTGTTTTTT.

Of note for this clonotype: A far larger clone is a single base away, which makes a read error likely. The chain combines TRBV12-3 or TRBV12-4 with TRBJ2-1; 11 nucleotides agree with TRBD1. Trimming took 6 bases from V and 10 from J; bases not matched to a gene: 8. This CDR3 is built from 14 residues. The CDR3 sequence is CASRAGTGGYEQFF. DNA of the CDR3: TGTGCCAGCAGAGCCGGGACAGGGGGGTACGAGCAGTTCTTC.